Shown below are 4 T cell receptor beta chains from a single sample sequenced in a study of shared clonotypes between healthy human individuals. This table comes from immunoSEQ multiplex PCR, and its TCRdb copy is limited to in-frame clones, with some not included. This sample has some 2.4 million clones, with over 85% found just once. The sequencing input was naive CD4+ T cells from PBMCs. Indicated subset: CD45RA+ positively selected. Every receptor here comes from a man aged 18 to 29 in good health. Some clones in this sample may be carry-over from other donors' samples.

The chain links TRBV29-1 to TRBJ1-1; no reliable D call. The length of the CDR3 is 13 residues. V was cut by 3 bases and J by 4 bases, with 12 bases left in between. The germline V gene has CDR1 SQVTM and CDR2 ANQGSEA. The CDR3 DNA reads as TGCAGCGTTGAGGGAAGGGTTGGCACTGAAGCTTTCTTT. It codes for CSVEGRVGTEAFF.

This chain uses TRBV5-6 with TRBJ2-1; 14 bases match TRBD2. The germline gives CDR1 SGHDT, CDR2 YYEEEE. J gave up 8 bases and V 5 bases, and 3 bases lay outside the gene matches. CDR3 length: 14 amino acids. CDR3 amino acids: CASRGLAGGYEQFF. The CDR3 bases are TGTGCCAGCAGAGGACTAGCGGGAGGATATGAGCAGTTCTTC. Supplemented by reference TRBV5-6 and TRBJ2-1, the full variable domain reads DAGVTQSPTHLIKTRGQQVTLRCSPKSGHDTVSWYQQALGQGPQFIFQYYEEEERQRGNFPDRFSGHQFPNYSSELNVNALLLGDSALYLCASRGLAGGYEQFFGPGTRLTVL.

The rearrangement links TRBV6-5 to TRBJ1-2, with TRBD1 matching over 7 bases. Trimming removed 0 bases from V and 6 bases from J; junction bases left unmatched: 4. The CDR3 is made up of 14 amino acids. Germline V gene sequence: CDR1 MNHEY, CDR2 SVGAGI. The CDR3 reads CASSYSLDRNGYTF. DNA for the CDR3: TGTGCCAGCAGTTACTCGTTGGACAGGAATGGCTACACCTTC.

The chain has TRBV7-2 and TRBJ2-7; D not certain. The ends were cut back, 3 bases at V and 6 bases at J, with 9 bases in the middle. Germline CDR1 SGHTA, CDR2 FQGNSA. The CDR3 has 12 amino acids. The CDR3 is CASSFRKGEQYF. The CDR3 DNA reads TGTGCCAGCAGCTTTCGAAAGGGCGAGCAGTACTTC. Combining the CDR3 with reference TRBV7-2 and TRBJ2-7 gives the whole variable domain GAGVSQSPSNKVTEKGKDVELRCDPISGHTALYWYRQSLGQGLEFLIYFQGNSAPDKSGLPSDRFSAERTGGSVSTLTIQRTQQEDSAVYLCASSFRKGEQYFGPGTRLTVT.